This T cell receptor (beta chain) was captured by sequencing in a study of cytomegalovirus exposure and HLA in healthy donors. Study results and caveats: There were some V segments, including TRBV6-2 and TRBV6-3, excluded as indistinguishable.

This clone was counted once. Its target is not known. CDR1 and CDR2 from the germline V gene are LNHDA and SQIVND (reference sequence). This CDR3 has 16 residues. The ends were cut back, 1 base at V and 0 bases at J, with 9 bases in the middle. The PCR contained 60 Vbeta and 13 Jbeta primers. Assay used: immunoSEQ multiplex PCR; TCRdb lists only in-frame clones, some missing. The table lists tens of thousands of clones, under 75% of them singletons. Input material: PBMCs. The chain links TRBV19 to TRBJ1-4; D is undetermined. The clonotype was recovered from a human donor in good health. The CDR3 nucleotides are TGTGCCAGTAGTATAGGCAGAGCGGCAACTAATGAAAAACTGTTTTTT. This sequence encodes CASSIGRAATNEKLFF.